The 6 T cell receptor beta chains in this list originate from one sample, sequenced in a study of T cells in Graves' hyperthyroidism and ophthalmopathy. Amplification yielded TCR beta CDR3 regions, with RNA transcripts as the source. During a first-round RT-PCR of the TCR CDR3, the HTBI primer set was used. MiXCR, applied by TCRdb to the multiplex PCR reads, yields one record per CDR3 protein. The sample shows hundreds of thousands of distinct CDR3 sequences, about 16% of them seen only once. The sequencing input was blood. Receptors were obtained from a woman younger than 35 with Graves' ophthalmopathy.

The chain joins TRBV20-1 to TRBJ2-7; D is unclear. There are 13 residues in the CDR3. Trimming took off 1 base at V and 1 base at J, with 8 bases between the two ends. Germline CDR1 DFQATT, CDR2 SNEGSKA (reference sequence). The CDR3 here is CSARAVSSYEQYF. DNA of the CDR3: TGCAGTGCTAGAGCGGTCAGTTCCTACGAGCAGTACTTC.

Ten or more counts support this clonotype. This rearrangement joins TRBV6-2 or TRBV6-3 to TRBJ2-4, with D perhaps assigned TRBD1 or TRBD2 (5 bases each). Germline lookup yields CDR1 MNHEY and CDR2 SVGEGT. The CDR3 runs 15 residues. V was pared by 0 bases and J by 6 bases, with 12 bases between. The CDR3 protein is CASSYSQGRGNIQYF. The DNA of the CDR3 is TGTGCCAGCAGTTACTCGCAGGGCCGGGGAAACATTCAGTACTTC.

This chain links TRBV24-1 with TRBJ2-3; D not resolved. CDR1 is KGHDR and CDR2 is SFDVKD in the germline V gene. V shed 10 bases and J shed 2 bases, with 15 bases lying between them. The CDR3 totals 14 residues. CDR3 sequence: CATAPDVTTDTQYF. Written as DNA, the CDR3 is TGTGCCACAGCCCCGGACGTCACCACAGATACGCAGTATTTT.

This clonotype has more than one count but fewer than ten. The J gene is TRBJ2-1, the V gene TRBV5-8; 12 bases map to TRBD1. CDR3 length: 16 amino acids. Germline CDR1 and CDR2: SGHTS and YDEGEE. J gave up 10 bases and V 2 bases, and 10 bases lay outside the gene matches. The chain's CDR3 is CASSLGTGGALEEQFF. The CDR3 region has the DNA TGTGCCAGCAGCTTAGGGACAGGGGGCGCCTTGGAGGAGCAGTTCTTC.

This clonotype was found many times. This chain joins TRBV6-5 and TRBJ2-7, with TRBD1 identical over 7 bases. V gave up 0 bases and J gave up 3 bases; unmatched junction bases: 5. The CDR3 extends over 15 amino acids. From germline, CDR1 is MNHEY and CDR2 SVGAGI. The CDR3: CASSYSGPGGYEQYF. The CDR3 nucleotides are TGTGCCAGCAGTTACTCTGGTCCAGGGGGCTACGAGCAGTACTTC.

There are many counts of this clonotype. V and J are TRBV3-1 and TRBJ2-1; D might be TRBD2 (6 bases). V gave up 1 base and J gave up 4 bases, with 11 bases separating them. This CDR3 has 15 residues. Germline V gives CDR1 LGHDT, CDR2 YNNKEL (reference sequence). The CDR3 DNA sequence: TGTGCCAGCAGCCAAGCGGGAGCCCTTTACAATGAGCAGTTCTTC. Translated, it gives CASSQAGALYNEQFF.